Listed below are T cell receptor beta chains from one sample, sequenced in a study of blood T cell repertoires in COVID-19. Produced via immunoSEQ multiplex PCR; TCRdb's table is partial and in-frame only. This sample has roughly 96,000 clones, with roughly 87% found just once. Sequencing used peripheral blood. These receptor sequences come from a man older than 75 with acute or convalescent COVID-19. Both conserved end residues are part of each CDR3. The order of the fields is clone size, V gene, J gene, CDR3 length, D gene, CDR3 protein, CDR3 DNA. The D gene is left open where the match is weak. The size field is filled for only some rows; it gives once, few, many or a size class.

>NA|TRBV7-2|TRBJ1-5|17|TRBD1
CASSPEPRQGGQGPQHF
TGTGCCAGCAGCCCGGAGCCGAGACAGGGGGGGCAGGGGCCCCAGCATTTT
>NA|TRBV19|TRBJ2-7|13|TRBD2
CASSMVGGYEQYF
TGTGCCAGTAGTATGGTGGGGGGGTACGAGCAGTACTTC
>NA|TRBV27|TRBJ2-3|16|NA
CASSFFMGGSTDTQYF
TGTGCCAGCAGTTTTTTTATGGGGGGAAGCACAGATACGCAGTATTTT
>NA|TRBV7-2|TRBJ1-2|15|TRBD1
CASSPKTGGLDGYTF
TGTGCCAGCAGCCCGAAGACAGGGGGCCTAGATGGCTACACCTTC
>NA|TRBV11-3|TRBJ2-1|16|NA
CASSLGLEGSYNEQFF
TGTGCCAGCAGCTTAGGTCTAGAAGGATCCTACAATGAGCAGTTCTTC
>many|TRBV27|TRBJ2-2|14|TRBD2
CASSLLAGSGELFF
TGTGCCAGCAGTTTACTAGCGGGCTCCGGGGAGCTGTTTTTT
>NA|TRBV5-8|TRBJ2-7|12|TRBD1
CASGYRGNEQYF
TGTGCCAGCGGTTACAGGGGCAACGAGCAGTACTTC
>NA|TRBV20-1|TRBJ2-1|13|TRBD2
CSASTWTSGGQFF
TGCAGTGCTAGTACCTGGACTAGCGGCGGACAGTTCTTC
>NA|TRBV7-6|TRBJ1-1|15|NA
CASSLSDSMNTEAFF
TGTGCCAGCAGCTTAAGTGACAGTATGAACACTGAAGCTTTCTTT
>NA|TRBV5-6|TRBJ1-6|13|NA
CASSLPTESPLHF
TGTGCCAGCAGCTTGCCAACCGAGTCACCCCTCCACTTT
>NA|TRBV24-1|TRBJ2-3|15|TRBD2
CATSEGGGPTEAQYF
TGTGCCACCAGTGAAGGCGGGGGGCCAACCGAGGCGCAGTATTTT
>NA|TRBV18|TRBJ2-5|12|TRBD1
CASSPTGDFKYF
TGTGCCAGCTCACCCACAGGGGATTTCAAGTACTTC
>NA|TRBV19|TRBJ1-3|12|NA
CASSQAGNTIYF
TGTGCCAGTTCGCAGGCTGGAAACACCATATATTTT
>NA|TRBV5-1|TRBJ2-6|16|TRBD1
CASSLGQGSGANVLTF
TGCGCCAGCAGCTTGGGACAGGGCTCTGGGGCCAACGTCCTGACTTTC
>NA|TRBV4-3|TRBJ2-7|17|TRBD2
CASSQDGTSGGSYEQYF
TGCGCCAGCAGCCAAGATGGGACTAGCGGGGGATCCTACGAGCAGTACTTC
>NA|TRBV2|TRBJ2-6|19|TRBD1
CASSRTGYPQTSGANVLTF
TGTGCCAGCAGTCGGACAGGCTACCCCCAAACCTCTGGGGCCAACGTCCTGACTTTC
>NA|TRBV4-3|TRBJ1-6|16|NA
CASSQEYQADYSPLHF
TGCGCCAGCAGCCAAGAATATCAGGCAGATTATTCACCCCTCCACTTT
>NA|TRBV4-3|TRBJ1-5|15|TRBD1
CASSLDRDSNQPQHF
TGCGCCAGCAGCCTTGACAGGGACAGCAATCAGCCCCAGCATTTT
>once|TRBV18|TRBJ2-7|13|NA
CASSLGLRSEQYF
TGTGCCAGCTCACTGGGGCTCCGAAGCGAGCAGTACTTC
>NA|TRBV5-4|TRBJ1-2|14|TRBD1
CASSLGTDGYGYTF
TGTGCCAGCAGCCTGGGGACAGATGGCTATGGCTACACCTTC
>NA|TRBV7-9|TRBJ2-2|15|NA
CASSGRGQNTGELFF
TGTGCCAGCAGCGGAAGGGGACAAAACACCGGGGAGCTGTTTTTT
>NA|TRBV10-2|TRBJ1-1|13|TRBD1
CASRIGQGTEAFF
TGCGCCAGCAGGATAGGACAGGGAACTGAAGCTTTCTTT
>NA|TRBV6-5|TRBJ2-5|14|NA
CASSTPHLRETQYF
TGTGCCAGCAGTACCCCCCACCTCAGGGAGACCCAGTACTTC
>NA|TRBV5-6|TRBJ1-4|14|NA
CASSLDRVNEKLFF
TGTGCCAGCAGCTTGGACAGGGTTAATGAAAAACTGTTTTTT
>NA|TRBV11-2|TRBJ1-1|15|TRBD1
CASSFFDRGPTEAFF
TGTGCCAGCAGCTTCTTCGACAGGGGCCCTACTGAAGCTTTCTTT
>NA|TRBV3-1/TRBV3-2|TRBJ2-2|13|NA
CASSQDQGGELFF
TGTGCCAGCAGCCAAGATCAGGGCGGGGAGCTGTTTTTT
>NA|TRBV5-1|TRBJ2-7|13|TRBD1
CASSLGQGDEQYF
TGCGCCAGCAGCTTGGGACAGGGGGACGAGCAGTACTTC
>NA|TRBV24-1|TRBJ2-1|16|TRBD2
CATSDTGLAINNEQFF
TGTGCCACCAGTGATACGGGACTAGCGATAAACAATGAGCAGTTCTTC
>NA|TRBV5-1|TRBJ1-2|13|NA
CASSPGLREGYTF
TGCGCCAGCAGCCCGGGGTTGCGTGAGGGCTACACCTTC
>NA|TRBV19|TRBJ1-5|15|NA
CASSHRAESNQPQHF
TGTGCCAGTAGTCACAGGGCGGAAAGCAATCAGCCCCAGCATTTT
>NA|TRBV5-1|TRBJ1-1|13|TRBD1
CASSLSTGGEAFF
TGCGCCAGCAGCTTATCGACAGGGGGTGAAGCTTTCTTT
>once|TRBV6-5|TRBJ1-1|14|NA
CASLLRGGGTEAFF
TGTGCCAGCCTCTTGAGGGGGGGAGGCACTGAAGCTTTCTTT
>once|TRBV5-1|TRBJ2-1|12|NA
CASSFLGDEQFF
TGCGCCAGCAGCTTTCTAGGGGATGAGCAGTTCTTC
>NA|TRBV3-1/TRBV3-2|TRBJ2-2|15|NA
CASSQGGQNTGELFF
TGTGCCAGCAGCCAAGGTGGGCAGAACACCGGGGAGCTGTTTTTT
>NA|TRBV7-9|TRBJ2-7|14|TRBD1
CASSSPGTEYEQYF
TGTGCCAGCAGCTCTCCCGGGACAGAATACGAGCAGTACTTC
>NA|TRBV3-1/TRBV3-2|TRBJ2-2|15|NA
CASSQGHSNTGELFF
TGTGCCAGCAGCCAAGGACACTCGAACACCGGGGAGCTGTTTTTT
>NA|TRBV11-3|TRBJ2-6|15|NA
CASSQTGSGANVLTF
TGTGCCAGCAGCCAGACGGGCTCTGGGGCCAACGTCCTGACTTTC
>NA|TRBV7-2|TRBJ2-7|15|TRBD1
CASRNGQGPFYEQYF
TGTGCCAGCAGGAACGGACAGGGGCCCTTCTACGAGCAGTACTTC
>NA|TRBV3-1/TRBV3-2|TRBJ2-1|12|NA
CASSLSSNEQFF
TGTGCCAGCAGCCTCAGTTCCAATGAGCAGTTCTTC
>NA|TRBV5-1|TRBJ2-3|16|NA
CASSFGSASEADTQYF
TGCGCCAGCAGCTTCGGTTCGGCCTCCGAGGCAGATACGCAGTATTTT
>NA|TRBV15|TRBJ1-6|14|TRBD1
CATRGTGNNSPLHF
TGTGCCACCAGAGGGACAGGGAATAATTCACCCCTCCACTTT
>NA|TRBV27|TRBJ2-3|15|TRBD1
CASSTPRGPTDTQYF
TGTGCCAGCAGTACTCCGAGGGGGCCCACAGATACGCAGTATTTT
>NA|TRBV14|TRBJ1-3|14|NA
CASSLNAGFNTIYF
TGTGCCAGCAGCCTCAACGCAGGATTCAACACCATATATTTT
>NA|TRBV30|TRBJ1-2|13|NA
CAWRRGLLYGYTF
TGTGCCTGGAGAAGGGGGTTACTCTATGGCTACACCTTC